This entry lists 22 T cell receptor beta chains sequenced from one sample in a study of T-cell reconstitution after alpha-beta-depleted transplantation in children. Unique molecular identifiers were built into the TCRbeta library. MiXCR, applied by TCRdb to the PCR reads, yields one record per CDR3 protein. Of 200,000 to 250,000 distinct CDR3 sequences in the sample, 7.5% to 9.5% were seen once. The material was PBMCs, mostly from graft donor cells, obtained 360 days after TCRalphabeta/CD19-depleted stem cell transplant. The source of these receptors is a male patient aged 2 to 9 who had a stem cell transplant for acute myeloid leukemia, so the T cells may come from the graft donor.

This clonotype showed up many times. This sequence joins TRBV12-3 or TRBV12-4 and TRBJ2-2, with D possibly matching TRBD2 (5 bases). The CDR3 totals 16 residues. V lost 3 bases to trimming and J lost 4 bases, with 15 bases between them. The CDR3 spells CASSFNGNLGTGELFF. The CDR3 coding sequence is TGTGCCAGCAGTTTTAACGGGAATCTGGGCACCGGGGAGCTGTTTTTT.

The rearrangement joins TRBV7-2 to TRBJ2-7, with 7 bases that match TRBD2. V lost 5 bases, J lost 4 bases, and 5 bases stayed unmatched. Germline assignment: CDR1 SGHTA and CDR2 FQGNSA. The CDR3 extends over 13 amino acids. The DNA for the CDR3 is TGTGCCAGCAGCCGGACTAGGGGTTACGAGCAGTACTTC. Translated: CASSRTRGYEQYF. Combining the CDR3 with reference TRBV7-2 and TRBJ2-7 gives the whole variable domain GAGVSQSPSNKVTEKGKDVELRCDPISGHTALYWYRQSLGQGLEFLIYFQGNSAPDKSGLPSDRFSAERTGGSVSTLTIQRTQQEDSAVYLCASSRTRGYEQYFGPGTRLTVT.

This clonotype was seen many times. V usage is TRBV20-1 and J usage is TRBJ1-6, with unresolved D. Germline values: CDR1 DFQATT, CDR2 SNEGSKA (reference sequence). The ends were cut back, 0 bases at V and 6 bases at J, with 9 bases in the middle. The CDR3 loop spans 14 amino acids. The CDR3: CSARDVAVNSPLHF. Here the CDR3 DNA reads TGCAGTGCTAGAGATGTGGCAGTTAATTCACCCCTCCACTTT.

This clonotype showed up many times. The chain combines TRBV9 with TRBJ1-2; 9 nucleotides line up with TRBD1. Trimming at V came to 0 bases and at J to 7 bases, leaving 4 bases not matched to a gene. CDR1 is SGDLS and CDR2 is YYNGEE in the germline V gene. The CDR3 is made up of 14 amino acids. In nucleotides, the CDR3 is TGTGCCAGCAGCGTAGCCCCACAGGGGGCTGGCTACACCTTC. Translating gives CASSVAPQGAGYTF.

This clonotype was detected many times. This chain links TRBV7-8 with TRBJ2-3; 12 nucleotides align to TRBD2. The CDR3 contains 15 residues. Germline CDR1 is SGHVS and CDR2 is FQNEAQ. J lost 6 bases, V lost 3 bases, and 4 bases had no gene match. CDR3 DNA: TGTGCCAGCAGCTTGACTAGCGGGAGCGGGGATACGCAGTATTTT. It specifies CASSLTSGSGDTQYF.

The CDR3 reads CASSPAGGQYNEQFF. As DNA, the CDR3 is TGTGCCAGCAGCCCCGCGGGGGGTCAGTACAATGAGCAGTTCTTC. This sequence joins TRBV7-3 and TRBJ2-1, with 8 bases identical to TRBD2. V lost 5 bases to trimming and J lost 4 bases; unmatched junction nucleotides: 7. Germline values: CDR1 SGHTA, CDR2 FQGTGA. The length of the CDR3 is 15 residues.

This clonotype was counted between two and nine times. V and J are TRBV7-8 and TRBJ2-3, with 7 bases that match TRBD2. The CDR3 loop spans 15 amino acids. CDR1 is SGHVS, CDR2 FQNEAQ, per germline. After removal of 0 bases from V and 6 bases from J, the junction contained 6 bases not matched to a gene. The CDR3, as DNA: TGTGCCAGCAGCTTAGCGACTGGGGGGGTGGATACGCAGTATTTT. Translating it yields CASSLATGGVDTQYF.

In this sample, this clonotype turned up a few times. The rearrangement joins TRBV12-3 or TRBV12-4 to TRBJ1-6; 7 bases fit TRBD1. This CDR3 region has 15 residues. Unmatched junction bases numbered 7, after V lost 6 bases and J lost 5 bases. CDR3 bases: TGTGCCAGCAGGCCGACAGGGCGGAATAATTCACCCCTCCACTTT. It is translated as CASRPTGRNNSPLHF.

This clonotype was recorded many times. The rearrangement joins TRBV12-3 or TRBV12-4 to TRBJ2-3, with D unresolved. Trimming took off 7 bases at V and 3 bases at J, with 8 bases between the two ends. The CDR3 has 12 amino acids. The DNA for the CDR3 is TGTGCCAGCACTAGAAGGACAGATACGCAGTATTTT. It codes for CASTRRTDTQYF.

This clonotype was seen a few times. The chain couples TRBV20-1 to TRBJ1-4; D gene ambiguous. This CDR3 contains 12 residues. In germline, CDR1 is DFQATT, CDR2 SNEGSKA (reference sequence). Trimming left V 4 bases short and J 6 bases short, with 9 bases between. The CDR3 protein is CSANFPDEKLFF. CDR3 nucleotide sequence: TGCAGTGCTAACTTCCCGGATGAAAAACTGTTTTTT.

This clonotype was recorded a few times. The gene calls are TRBV20-1 and TRBJ1-5, with D possibly TRBD1 on 5 matching bases. This CDR3 is built from 13 residues. V gave up 2 bases and J gave up 7 bases, with 12 bases separating them. CDR1 and CDR2 (germline): DFQATT, SNEGSKA (reference sequence). In DNA form, the CDR3 reads TGCAGTGCTAGAAGTGGGGCCGGGCAGCCCCAGCATTTT. It is translated as CSARSGAGQPQHF.

V usage is TRBV10-3 and J usage is TRBJ2-3, with D tentatively TRBD1 (6 bases). V lost 7 bases and J lost 2, with 10 bases in between. Germline-derived CDR1 and CDR2 are ENHRY and SYGVKD. This CDR3 has 13 residues. The DNA of the CDR3 is TGTGCCATCATGGGGACACACACAGATACGCAGTATTTT. Translating gives CAIMGTHTDTQYF.

This clonotype was counted between two and nine times. The chain carries TRBV6-2 or TRBV6-3 and TRBJ2-2; D may match TRBD1 or TRBD2 (5 bases each). V was shortened by 2 bases and J by 0 bases, with 7 bases between the two germline ends. From germline, CDR1 is MNHEY and CDR2 SVGEGT. This CDR3 spans 15 amino acids. CDR3 DNA: TGTGCCAGCAGTTACCGGGGCCCGAACACCGGGGAGCTGTTTTTT. It codes for CASSYRGPNTGELFF.

The V and J genes are TRBV10-2 and TRBJ2-7; TRBD1 matches at 9 bases. Germline CDR1 WSHSY, CDR2 SAAADI. This CDR3 is built from 15 residues. V dropped 5 bases and J dropped 2; count of bases not matched to a gene: 7. This chain's CDR3 is CASSQPRDRAYEQYV. In nucleotides, the CDR3 is TGCGCCAGCAGTCAGCCCCGGGACAGGGCCTACGAGCAGTACGTC.

This clonotype appeared many times. The CDR3 protein is CATSRERVIDTQYF. The DNA for the CDR3 is TGTGCCACCAGCAGAGAGAGAGTCATAGATACGCAGTATTTT. The rearrangement uses TRBV15 and TRBJ2-3; D not resolved. The CDR3 totals 14 residues. Between the trimmed V and J ends, which lost 0 bases and 5 bases, there was a span of 9 bases. Germline CDR1 and CDR2: LNHNV and YYDKDF (reference sequence).

This chain links TRBV20-1 with TRBJ2-4; 13 positions match TRBD2. CDR3 length equals 18 residues. In germline, CDR1 is DFQATT, CDR2 SNEGSKA (reference sequence). With V trimmed by 2 bases and J by 3 bases, 10 bases remained unmatched. The CDR3 reads CSARRTSGSGYGKNIQYF. The DNA for the CDR3 is TGCAGTGCTAGAAGGACTAGCGGGAGTGGCTACGGCAAAAACATTCAGTACTTC.

The table lists this clonotype with a few counts. V gene TRBV5-6 combines with J gene TRBJ2-7; 7 positions agree with TRBD1. Germline CDR1 reads SGHDT; CDR2 reads YYEEEE. CDR3 length: 13 residues. Trimming took 3 bases from V and 9 from J; bases not matched to a gene: 9. The CDR3 DNA is TGTGCCAGCAGCTATGACAGGGATGGAAGGCAGTACGTC. Translated, it gives CASSYDRDGRQYV.

The rearrangement joins TRBV7-3 to TRBJ2-2; TRBD2 agrees at 15 bases. The CDR3 consists of 17 residues. Germline V gene lookup returns CDR1 SGHTA and CDR2 FQGTGA. V shed 5 bases and J 7 bases; nucleotides not matched to a gene: 8. In nucleotides, the CDR3 is TGTGCCAGCAGCATTATACCGGGACTAGCGGGAGGCGGGGAGCTGTTTTTT. Its translation is CASSIIPGLAGGGELFF.

Points on this clonotype: This could be a read error, since a much larger clone is one nucleotide away. The V call is TRBV20-1, the J call TRBJ2-3, with D maybe TRBD2 (6 bases). This CDR3 is 15 amino acids long. V lost 4 bases and J lost 9, with 23 bases in between. The germline CDR1 and CDR2 sequences are DFQATT and SNEGSKA (reference sequence). The CDR3, as DNA: TGCAGTGCTATAGATTCAGGCGGGGCACAGAGAACGCAGTATTTT. This sequence encodes CSAIDSGGAQRTQYF.

The rearrangement joins TRBV15 to TRBJ2-1, with TRBD2 identical over 12 bases. The CDR3 totals 17 residues. The germline CDR1 and CDR2 sequences are LNHNV and YYDKDF (reference sequence). After removal of 7 bases from V and 0 bases from J, the junction contained 7 bases not matched to a gene. The CDR3 spells CATKLAGGLSSYNEQFF. The CDR3, as DNA: TGTGCCACCAAACTAGCGGGAGGCCTGAGCTCCTACAATGAGCAGTTCTTC. Full variable domain (remainder filled in from reference TRBV15 and TRBJ2-1): DAMVIQNPRYQVTQFGKPVTLSCSQTLNHNVMYWYQQKSSQAPKLLFHYYDKDFNNEADTPDNFQSRRPNTSFCFLDIRSPGLGDTAMYLCATKLAGGLSSYNEQFFGPGTRLTVL.

This clonotype showed up many times. The rearrangement joins TRBV29-1 to TRBJ1-2, with 7 bases aligning to TRBD1. The length of the CDR3 is 11 residues. The V gene's germline CDR1 is SQVTM and CDR2 ANQGSEA. V trimming: 4 bases; J trimming: 4 bases; junction bases outside the gene matches: 0. Here the CDR3 DNA reads TGCAGCGTTGGACAGGGCTATGGCTACACCTTC. This codes for CSVGQGYGYTF.

The rearrangement uses TRBV15 and TRBJ2-7; 7 bases map to TRBD2. This CDR3 is built from 15 residues. V gave up 0 bases and J gave up 4 bases; unmatched junction bases: 6. Germline V gene data show CDR1 as LNHNV and CDR2 as YYDKDF (reference sequence). CDR3 nucleotide sequence: TGTGCCACCAGCAGAGATTGGGGGGGGAATTACGAGCAGTACGTC. Translation: CATSRDWGGNYEQYV.